Presented here are 2 T cell receptor beta chains from one specimen sequenced in a study of T-cell reconstitution after alpha-beta-depleted transplantation in children. During its preparation, the TCRbeta library received unique molecular identifiers. A single record per CDR3 protein comes from TCRdb applying MiXCR to the PCR reads. The table lists approximately 400,000 distinct CDR3 sequences, about 11% of them singletons. The specimen comprised PBMCs from the stem cell graft donor, sampled from the stem cell graft. These receptors came from a human donor who donated a stem cell graft to a child with acute myeloid leukemia.

The genes are TRBV7-8 and TRBJ2-3; 8 nucleotides match TRBD2. Trimming removed 5 bases from V and 13 bases from J; junction bases left unmatched: 20. The CDR3 is 16 amino acids. Per the germline V gene, CDR1 is SGHVS and CDR2 is FQNEAQ. CDR3 region: CASSPARGTGGALEYF. CDR3 nucleotides: TGTGCCAGCAGCCCTGCCCGGGGGACGGGGGGGGCGTTGGAGTATTTT.

This clonotype was detected only a few times. The chain recombines TRBV7-8 with TRBJ2-5; 8 bases are a match to TRBD1. Germline lookup yields CDR1 SGHVS and CDR2 FQNEAQ. This CDR3 is built from 13 residues. The V and J ends lost 5 bases and 5 bases, in that order; junction bases with no gene match: 4. The CDR3 reads CASSIDRGETQYF. The CDR3 nucleotides read TGTGCCAGCAGCATAGACAGGGGCGAGACCCAGTACTTC.